Below, 16 T cell receptor beta chains from the same sample are listed, as sequenced in a study of blood T cell repertoires in COVID-19. Profiled with immunoSEQ multiplex PCR; TCRdb holds only in-frame clones, not every one. This table holds some 100,000 clones, 80% found once. Source material: peripheral blood. The source is a woman aged 65 to 85 with acute or convalescent COVID-19.

This clone appeared a few times. This rearrangement joins TRBV6-2 or TRBV6-3 to TRBJ2-7, with 7 bases lining up with TRBD1. This CDR3 contains 14 residues. The germline V gene has CDR1 MNHEY and CDR2 SVGEGT. J gave up 8 bases and V 0 bases, and 7 bases lay outside the gene matches. The DNA of the CDR3 is TGTGCCAGCAGTTACTCTAGGACAGGAGCTCAGCAGTACGTC. This codes for CASSYSRTGAQQYV.

This chain links TRBV19 with TRBJ1-2; maybe TRBD1 (5 bases). The V gene's germline CDR1 is LNHDA and CDR2 SQIVND (reference sequence). Trimming removed 6 bases from V and 2 bases from J, with 16 bases in between. This CDR3 is built from 15 residues. CDR3 in amino acids: CASRKSRQPNYGYTF. DNA for the CDR3: TGTGCCAGTAGAAAAAGCCGACAGCCCAACTATGGCTACACCTTC. The full variable domain, its missing parts supplied by reference TRBV19 and TRBJ1-2, is DGGITQSPKYLFRKEGQNVTLSCEQNLNHDAMYWYRQDPGQGLRLIYYSQIVNDFQKGDIAEGYSVSREKKESFPLTVTSAQKNPTAFYLCASRKSRQPNYGYTFGSGTRLTVV.

The chain joins TRBV19 to TRBJ1-4; TRBD1 is a possible D gene (5 bases). The germline V gene encodes CDR1 LNHDA and CDR2 SQIVND (reference sequence). Trimming removed 3 bases from V and 2 bases from J, with 10 bases in between. The CDR3 is made up of 15 amino acids. CDR3 in amino acids: CASSMLGGTNEKLFF. As DNA, the CDR3 is TGTGCCAGTAGTATGCTCGGGGGGACTAATGAAAAACTGTTTTTT.

This clone was observed a few times. The chain has TRBV10-3 and TRBJ2-7; TRBD2 matches 13 bases. The CDR3 is 14 amino acids. Per germline, CDR1 ENHRY and CDR2 SYGVKD. V was clipped by 8 bases and J by 7 bases; unmatched bases: 8. The CDR3 region has the DNA TGTGCCATCGGACTAGCGGGGGCCGCCGGGGAGCAGTACGTC. Residues: CAIGLAGAAGEQYV.

This clone was detected once. The chain combines TRBV10-3 with TRBJ1-3; 7 positions match TRBD1. Germline V gene lookup returns CDR1 ENHRY and CDR2 SYGVKD. Germline trimming cut 10 bases from V and 2 bases from J; bases unmatched to any gene: 11. CDR3 length equals 15 residues. This chain's CDR3 is CATAERTGPGNTIYF. CDR3 in DNA: TGTGCCACCGCCGAACGGACAGGTCCTGGAAACACCATATATTTT.

J is TRBJ1-2 and V is TRBV6-5; 12 nucleotides match TRBD1. J gave up 3 bases and V 3 bases, and 5 bases lay outside the gene matches. This CDR3 contains 16 residues. Germline V CDR1 and CDR2: MNHEY, SVGAGI. The CDR3 bases are TGTGCCAGCAGTTATTTCGGGACAGGGGGCCACTATGGCTACACCTTC. Translated, it gives CASSYFGTGGHYGYTF.

CDR3 loop: CASSSTGVETQYF. In DNA, the CDR3 is TGTGCCAGCAGTTCCACAGGGGTAGAGACCCAGTACTTC. The V and J genes are TRBV6-5 and TRBJ2-5; 7 nucleotides align to TRBD1. Trimming cost V 4 bases and J 4 bases; bases outside gene matches: 3. Germline V gives CDR1 MNHEY, CDR2 SVGAGI. The CDR3 is 13 amino acids.

CDR3 coding DNA: TGTGCCAGCAAGGAGGGACTGAACACTGAAGCTTTCTTT. As protein: CASKEGLNTEAFF. V usage is TRBV18 and J usage is TRBJ1-1, with a tentative D call TRBD1 (5 bases). Germline-derived CDR1 and CDR2 are KGHSH and LQKENI. V was trimmed by 8 bases and J by 0 bases, leaving 10 bases between them. CDR3 size: 13 residues. Together with reference TRBV18 and TRBJ1-1, the CDR3 gives the full variable domain: NAGVMQNPRHLVRRRGQEARLRCSPMKGHSHVYWYRQLPEEGLKFMVYLQKENIIDESGMPKERFSAEFPKEGPSILRIQQVVRGDSAAYFCASKEGLNTEAFFGQGTRLTVV.

This clone was detected a few times. This chain joins TRBV19 and TRBJ1-1; D is possibly TRBD1 (6 bases). Germline V CDR1 and CDR2: LNHDA, SQIVND (reference sequence). There are 16 residues in the CDR3. V lost 3 bases to trimming and J lost 2 bases, with 16 bases between them. Here the CDR3 reads CASSIRGSGENTEAFF. The CDR3 nucleotides are TGTGCCAGTAGTATTCGCGGGTCAGGGGAAAACACTGAAGCTTTCTTT.

V and J are TRBV5-1 and TRBJ2-3, with D unclear. There are 13 residues in the CDR3. CDR1 is SGHRS, CDR2 YFSETQ, per germline. Trimming cost V 6 bases and J 1 base, with 9 bases left between them. Written as DNA, the CDR3 is TGCGCCAGCACCTTATTAGGCACAGATACGCAGTATTTT. It yields the protein CASTLLGTDTQYF.

The CDR3 loop is CASSLGRASTDTQYF. The CDR3 nucleotides read TGTGCCAGCAGTTTAGGCCGTGCTAGCACAGATACGCAGTATTTT. The V call is TRBV28, the J call TRBJ2-3; D unclear. V was pared by 2 bases and J by 0 bases, with 9 bases between. In germline, CDR1 is MDHEN, CDR2 SYDVKM. The CDR3 length is 15 residues.

This chain joins TRBV19 and TRBJ1-3; no firm D call. Germline values: CDR1 LNHDA, CDR2 SQIVND (reference sequence). V lost 5 bases to trimming and J lost 1 base, with 18 bases between them. CDR3 size: 17 residues. The CDR3 DNA reads as TGTGCCAGTAGTTCTGGGCCCTCCGGTCAGTCTGGAAACACCATATATTTT. Its translation is CASSSGPSGQSGNTIYF.

This clone was observed a few times. The chain uses TRBV5-1 and TRBJ2-2, with D perhaps TRBD1 (5 bases). V was clipped by 4 bases and J by 3 bases, with 13 bases between them. This CDR3 comprises 15 residues. Per the germline V gene, CDR1 is SGHRS and CDR2 is YFSETQ. The CDR3 sequence: CASSNIQVDTGELFF. CDR3 bases: TGCGCCAGCAGCAATATACAGGTGGACACCGGGGAGCTGTTTTTT.

The DNA for the CDR3 is TGTGCCAGCAGCGGCGGGACTAGCGGGGGGCCCACAGATACGCAGTATTTT. Encoded protein: CASSGGTSGGPTDTQYF. This rearrangement joins TRBV5-4 to TRBJ2-3; 15 nucleotides agree with TRBD2. V lost 4 bases, J lost 2 bases, and 5 bases stayed unmatched. The CDR3 sequence is 17 residues long. The germline gives CDR1 SGHNT, CDR2 YYREEE (reference sequence).

The chain combines TRBV7-6 with TRBJ2-5; 9 bases map to TRBD1. This CDR3 region has 15 residues. Germline values: CDR1 SGHVS, CDR2 FNYEAQ. J lost 5 bases, V lost 5 bases, and 9 bases had no gene match. In DNA form, the CDR3 reads TGTGCCAGCAGCAGAGGACAGGGGACGTCGGAGACCCAGTACTTC. Translation gives CASSRGQGTSETQYF.

The gene calls are TRBV28 and TRBJ1-5, with a possible D match to TRBD1 (5 bases). Germline CDR1 MDHEN, CDR2 SYDVKM. The CDR3 covers 12 residues. V gave up 2 bases and J gave up 9 bases, with 8 bases separating them. The CDR3 DNA follows: TGTGCCAGCAGTTTAGGGGGGGTGCCCCAGCATTTT. It codes for CASSLGGVPQHF.